This T cell receptor (beta chain) came from a study of cytomegalovirus exposure and HLA in healthy donors. Study-level information: Membership in the Caucasian-associated ancestry cluster was found for 81% of 300 to 500 genotyped donors. Study-level points and caveats: In vitro assays verified that three CMV-associated chains recognized CMV antigens specifically.

Germline V gives CDR1 SEHNR, CDR2 FQNEAQ (reference sequence). The ends lost 4 bases at V and 5 bases at J; junction bases unmatched: 7. The CDR3 runs 15 residues. On this clone itself: The antigen is unknown.

13 Jbeta primers and 60 Vbeta primers were used for the PCR. The table came from immunoSEQ multiplex PCR; TCRdb's copy has only in-frame clones and leaves some out. The sample shows about 120,000 clones, roughly 72% of them seen only once. The receptor comes from a woman in her thirties or forties in good health and CMV-seropositive. Sequencing input: PBMCs. The V call is TRBV7-9, the J call TRBJ2-5; TRBD2 aligns across 10 bases. The CDR3 sequence: CASSSSGGAFETQYF. The DNA of the CDR3 is TGTGCCAGCAGCTCGAGCGGGGGGGCGTTTGAGACCCAGTACTTC.